These 6 T cell receptor beta chains were all obtained from the same sample, sequenced in a study of T cells after yellow fever vaccination. Each CDR3 protein gets one entry after TCRdb re-called the 5' RACE reads with MiXCR. This sample carries about 400,000 distinct CDR3 sequences, 6.2% of them seen once, and the ten largest clones take 14% to 15%. Sequencing was performed on PBMCs, taken 5 days after the yellow fever booster vaccination. These receptors originate from a man aged 25-45 years who received the YFV17D yellow fever vaccine.

This clonotype occurred a few times. The chain links TRBV4-3 to TRBJ2-3; D call uncertain. V lost 1 base, J lost 1 base, and 6 bases lay in between. Germline CDR1 reads LGHNA; CDR2 reads YSLEER. The CDR3 has 14 residues. The CDR3 loop is CASSQGHGTDTQYF. The CDR3 DNA follows: TGCGCCAGCAGCCAAGGACACGGCACAGATACGCAGTATTTT.

V is TRBV20-1 and J is TRBJ2-7; 8 bases map to TRBD2. J was trimmed by 8 bases and V by 1 base; bases with no gene match: 10. This CDR3 spans 14 amino acids. Germline V gene sequence: CDR1 DFQATT, CDR2 SNEGSKA (reference sequence). CDR3 region: CSARATSGLTQQYF. The CDR3 nucleotides read TGCAGTGCTAGAGCTACTAGCGGCCTTACGCAGCAGTACTTC.

The chain combines TRBV14 with TRBJ2-7, with D uncertain. Trimming removed 2 bases at V and 3 bases at J, with 17 bases between. Looked up from germline, CDR1 is SGHDN and CDR2 is FVKESK. The CDR3 has 16 residues. CDR3 residues: CASSQRSTATGYEQYF. DNA of the CDR3: TGTGCCAGCAGCCAACGCAGTACGGCTACGGGCTACGAGCAGTACTTC.

The rearrangement uses TRBV20-1 and TRBJ2-3, with 8 nucleotides matching TRBD1. Trimming took 2 bases from V and 2 from J; bases not matched to a gene: 9. Germline V CDR1 and CDR2: DFQATT, SNEGSKA (reference sequence). CDR3 length: 16 amino acids. The CDR3 protein is CSARSPGGPNTDTQYF. DNA of the CDR3: TGCAGTGCTAGATCCCCAGGGGGCCCGAACACAGATACGCAGTATTTT.

The chain has TRBV30 and TRBJ2-2, with a possible D match to TRBD1 (6 bases). The germline V gene encodes CDR1 GTSNPN and CDR2 SVGIG (reference sequence). V was trimmed by 4 bases and J by 3 bases, leaving 15 bases between them. CDR3 length: 15 amino acids. CDR3 protein: CAWIPPGHYTGELFF. CDR3 nucleotide sequence: TGTGCCTGGATCCCTCCGGGACATTACACCGGGGAGCTGTTTTTT.

The chain combines TRBV7-8 with TRBJ1-2, with 10 positions matching TRBD1. V was clipped by 8 bases and J by 6 bases; unmatched bases: 9. CDR3 length equals 14 residues. Per germline, CDR1 SGHVS and CDR2 FQNEAQ. The DNA of the CDR3 is TGTGCCAGCTCGGACCAGGGACAGGGGCATGGCTACACCTTC. It translates to CASSDQGQGHGYTF. The full variable domain, rest sourced from reference TRBV7-8 and TRBJ1-2, is GAGVSQSPRYKVAKRGQDVALRCDPISGHVSLFWYQQALGQGPEFLTYFQNEAQLDKSGLPSDRFFAERPEGSVSTLKIQRTQQEDSAVYLCASSDQGQGHGYTFGSGTRLTVV.